These T cell receptor beta chains were read from a single sample in a study of blood T cell repertoires in COVID-19. The table came from immunoSEQ multiplex PCR; TCRdb's copy has only in-frame clones and leaves some out. Found here are some 250,000 clones, nearly 90% of them singletons; the top ten hold 0.7%. Sequencing was performed on peripheral blood. These receptors were taken from a human donor in a cohort sampled during active COVID-19. CDR3s include the opening cysteine and the closing phenylalanine or tryptophan. Fields, in order: V gene, J gene, clone size, D gene, CDR3 protein, CDR3 DNA. A D gene is named only where the DNA matches it firmly. Size tells how often a clone was seen (once, few, many) or the class of an expanded clone, and some rows leave it out.

>TRBV6-5|TRBJ2-5|NA|NA
CASSYGGALQETQYF
TGTGCCAGCAGTTACGGTGGGGCGCTCCAAGAGACCCAGTACTTC
>TRBV11-3|TRBJ2-1|NA|NA
CASSLDTSVQFF
TGTGCCAGCAGCTTAGATACAAGTGTGCAGTTCTTC
>TRBV30|TRBJ1-2|once|NA
CAWVLTNYGYTF
TGTGCCTGGGTTCTAACTAACTATGGCTACACCTTC
>TRBV27|TRBJ2-7|NA|NA
CASLPSGSYEQYF
TGTGCCAGTCTACCCTCAGGGTCCTACGAGCAGTACTTC
>TRBV7-2|TRBJ2-5|NA|TRBD1
CASSGQGEYSQETQYF
TGTGCCAGCAGCGGGCAGGGGGAGTACAGTCAAGAGACCCAGTACTTC
>TRBV7-9|TRBJ1-4|NA|NA
CASSLWETNEKLFF
TGTGCCAGCAGCTTATGGGAGACTAATGAAAAACTGTTTTTT
>TRBV28|TRBJ1-2|NA|NA
CASSSGDGYTF
TGTGCCAGCAGTTCAGGGGATGGCTACACCTTC
>TRBV5-1|TRBJ2-7|once|NA
CASSLLQGGGEQYF
TGCGCCAGCAGCTTGTTACAGGGGGGGGGCGAGCAGTACTTC
>TRBV23-1|TRBJ2-5|NA|NA
CASPQGGELETQYF
TGCGCCAGCCCCCAGGGGGGCGAATTGGAGACCCAGTACTTC
>TRBV7-9|TRBJ1-2|NA|TRBD1
CASTQGGSSNYGYTF
TGTGCCAGCACCCAAGGGGGCAGTTCTAACTATGGCTACACCTTC
>TRBV18|TRBJ2-7|NA|TRBD1
CASSPTGTGAPYEQYF
TGTGCCAGCTCACCTACCGGGACAGGGGCCCCCTACGAGCAGTACTTC
>TRBV6-6|TRBJ1-5|NA|TRBD1
CASSTGTGGNQPQHF
TGTGCCAGCAGCACCGGGACAGGGGGCAATCAGCCCCAGCATTTT
>TRBV5-4|TRBJ2-3|NA|NA
CASSLVQGDTQYF
TGTGCCAGCAGCTTGGTGCAGGGGGATACGCAGTATTTT
>TRBV18|TRBJ1-6|once|TRBD1
CASSPIRDRDNSPLHF
TGTGCCAGCTCACCAATCCGGGACAGGGATAATTCACCCCTCCACTTT